The TCR beta chain under discussion was sequenced for a study of Ad26.COV2.S vaccination and SARS-CoV-2 variants. Here immunoSEQ multiplex PCR was the method, and the copy in TCRdb shows in-frame clones only, minus some. This table has a few hundred thousand clones, around 91% appearing once. Treatment meaning: around 19 received Ad26.COV2.S at low or high dose, single or two shots; about 5 received placebo; per-sample allocation not given. The study sampled participants on day 63 after the first vaccine or placebo injection. Trimming shortened V by 0 bases and J by 5 bases, and 7 bases separated the two germline ends. The CDR3 totals 13 residues. Germline V CDR1 and CDR2: SGHRS, YFSETQ.

This sequence joins TRBV5-1 and TRBJ2-3; D may be TRBD2 (6 bases). Sequencing used peripheral blood, obtained in a trial of Ad26.COV2.S vaccine versus placebo. The TCR sequence derives from a person between 18 and 59 years old who received the Ad26.COV2.S COVID-19 vaccine or a placebo. DNA of the CDR3: TGCGCCAGCAGCTTGGAGGGAGGAGATACGCAGTATTTT. Translating gives CASSLEGGDTQYF.